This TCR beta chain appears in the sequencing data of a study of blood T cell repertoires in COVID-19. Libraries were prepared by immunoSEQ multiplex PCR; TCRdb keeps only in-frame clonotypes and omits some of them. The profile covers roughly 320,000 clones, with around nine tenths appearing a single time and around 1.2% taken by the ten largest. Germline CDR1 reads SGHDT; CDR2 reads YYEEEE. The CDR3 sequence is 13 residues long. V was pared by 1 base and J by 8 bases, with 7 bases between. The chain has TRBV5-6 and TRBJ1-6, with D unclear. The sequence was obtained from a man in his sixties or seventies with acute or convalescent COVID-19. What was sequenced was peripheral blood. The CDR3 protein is CASSLYRDSPLHF. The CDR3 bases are TGTGCCAGCAGCTTGTACCGAGATTCACCCCTCCACTTT.